The T cell receptor beta chain under discussion was sequenced for a study of CD8 T cells in ankylosing spondylitis (dated by TCRdb to 2016 to 2017). Describing the broader study: To find TCR variants linked to disease, the study profiled T cell receptor beta repertoires in ankylosing spondylitis patients and healthy donors. In total, the full study cohort was made up of approximately 99 healthy donors and 25 to 30 ankylosing spondylitis patients. Samples of peripheral blood were taken, and for ankylosing spondylitis patients, synovial fluid was collected as well. General findings and caveats noted by the study authors: The disease-linked clones were reported as significantly enriched in matched synovial fluid samples from ankylosing spondylitis patients. Some motif variants were previously reported in synovial fluid and blood of reactive arthritis patients, suggesting common disease-initiation mechanisms. The disease-linked clones had a CD8+ phenotype and were found at relatively low frequencies in peripheral blood. A TCR beta motif made up of several highly homologous amino acid variants appeared to be characteristic of blood from ankylosing spondylitis patients.

Synovial fluid samples were paired with blood samples taken from the same ankylosing spondylitis patients. Sequencing took place on an Illumina HiSeq 2500. Quantitative 5'-RACE with molecular barcodes was the method used to prepare the TCR beta libraries. As for how the authors treated the data: To identify disease-linked TCR variants, a new computational method was used, one built on a probabilistic model of VDJ rearrangement. Through fastp at Q25 and MiXCR, TCRdb rebuilt clones from the public reads, retaining in-frame beta chains. Rows with one shared CDR3 protein collapse into an entry with the most common genes and DNA. These V and J calls rely on TCRdb rather than the paper's analysis. The sample table contains about 140,000 distinct CDR3 sequences; only one count was recorded for 7% to 9% of them. The ten biggest clones cover about 7.3% of the sample. This clonotype was counted at least ten times. There is no known antigen for this receptor. No base qualities exist here, and no much larger clone lies one base off it.

The source is a male donor with ankylosing spondylitis. Sequenced sample: synovial fluid, either unsorted or a sorted T cell fraction (not recorded which).

Read as DNA, the sequence is TGTGCCAGCAGCGATAGAATAAATGAAAAACTGTTTTTT. The resulting protein is CASSDRINEKLFF. Recombination linked TRBV9 to TRBJ1-4; a confident D gene designation cannot be given. The CDR3 has 13 amino acids, counting the end cysteine and phenylalanine. CDR3 DNA only is kept here, 39 bases in frame from base 1. Trimming takes 3 bases from V and 5 bases from J, and the germline ends sit 8 bases apart. As encoded in the germline V gene, CDR1 is SGDLS while CDR2 is YYNGEE.